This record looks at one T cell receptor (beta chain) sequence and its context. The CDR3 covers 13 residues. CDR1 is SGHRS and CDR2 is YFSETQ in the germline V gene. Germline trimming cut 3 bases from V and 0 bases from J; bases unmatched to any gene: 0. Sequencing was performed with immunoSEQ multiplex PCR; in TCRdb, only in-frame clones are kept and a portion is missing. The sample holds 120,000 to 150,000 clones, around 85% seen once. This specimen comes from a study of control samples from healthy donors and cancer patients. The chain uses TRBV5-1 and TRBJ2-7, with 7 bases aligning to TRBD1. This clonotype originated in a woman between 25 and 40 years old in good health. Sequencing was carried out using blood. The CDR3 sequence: CASSWDSSYEQYF. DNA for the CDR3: TGCGCCAGCAGCTGGGACAGCTCCTACGAGCAGTACTTC.